This TCR beta chain was identified in a study of T cell repertoires in cytomegalovirus infection. Across the whole study: CMV infection plus the matching HLA type was flagged by public TCR beta signatures.

This clonotype was counted only a few times. The CDR3 loop spans 15 amino acids. Deletions cut 1 base from V and 8 bases from J, with 14 bases between. Per the germline V gene, CDR1 is SGHTA and CDR2 is FQGNSA. MiXCR was run by TCRdb on the reads, yielding one entry per CDR3 protein. In the table there are about 180,000 distinct CDR3 sequences, about 18% of which are singletons. This clonotype originated in a human donor in good health (CMV status not recorded). Some clones in this sample may be carry-over from other donors' samples. The sample taken for sequencing was CD8+ T cells from PBMCs. The genes are TRBV7-2 and TRBJ2-2; D might be TRBD1 (6 bases). CDR3 sequence reads: CASSLVSGDMGELFF. Written as DNA, the CDR3 is TGTGCCAGCAGCTTAGTCTCCGGGGACATGGGGGAGCTGTTTTTT.